Given below is one T cell receptor (beta chain) in context. This receptor's antigen is unknown. Base qualities are not provided; no much larger clone lies one nucleotide away. TCRbeta CDR3 regions were amplified from genomic DNA by means of the immunoSEQ Assay, a bias-controlled multiplex PCR. The original methods were these. The number of nucleated cells in each sample was estimated from the amplification of reference gene primers within the assay. To quantify the absolute abundance of each unique TCRbeta CDR3 rearrangement, sequence reads were collapsed and filtered. For each sample, productive Simpson clonality was calculated by taking the square root of Simpson's diversity index across productive rearrangements. Imported from immuneACCESS, the table was reduced by TCRdb to in-frame sequences with V and J called. These copies leave out some clones; in studies compared against another copy, an unresolved V gene accounts for under half, and the cause of the remainder is not known. The V and J calls and clone size are taken from that table; D and trimming were inferred from the DNA. The sample table contains around 140,000 clones; only one count was recorded for about four fifths of them. Clones ranked in the top ten supply 1.4% of the sample.

Collaborating institutions collected whole blood in K2EDTA tubes following their own protocols. For TCRbeta analysis, collaborators shipped samples in one of three forms: frozen whole blood, isolated PBMCs, or DNA extracted from either of those sample types. The data derive from a study of blood T cell repertoires in COVID-19 (dated by TCRdb to about 2020). Regarding the complete study: Collaborator samples came from the United States, Italy and Spain and covered acute and convalescent phases of COVID-19. The prospective study material was composed of cDNA or gDNA derived from T cells, B-cell-depleted T cells, or PBMCs. Deeply sampled blood TCRbeta repertoires from subjects exposed to, actively infected with, or recovered from COVID-19 were included in the dataset. The repertoires were released in a freely available public database meant as a resource for research on the immune response to SARS-CoV-2. The samples were drawn from two sources: the first 160 participants of the ongoing ImmuneRACE study, and 1,000 to 1,500 subjects contributed by 6 global collaborators. A de-identified subject ID, COVID-19 status, age in years and sex were almost always included in the sample metadata. Where available, HLA class I and class II types were obtained from metadata supplied by the sample provider rather than from assay-based typing. Points the paper makes about the study in general: The amount of clinical and demographic metadata varied by source and participant and was provided uncurated.

The CDR3 runs 17 residues from the cysteine to the phenylalanine. Solely the CDR3 DNA is kept, with 51 bases framed from the first base. Germline trimming amounts to 4 bases on V and 4 bases on J, with 12 as the count of junction bases outside the gene matches. As encoded in the germline V gene (reference sequence), CDR1 is SGHNT while CDR2 is YYREEE. This sequence originates from a man between 60 and 75 years old with acute or convalescent COVID-19. The chain is made from TRBV5-4 and TRBJ2-2, with TRBD1 identical over 8 junction bases. Sequencing was carried out using peripheral blood. CDR3 region: CASSARATGVGTGELFF. The nucleotide sequence is TGTGCCAGCAGCGCCCGGGCGACAGGGGTCGGCACCGGGGAGCTGTTTTTT.